Listed below are T cell receptor beta chains from one sample, sequenced in a study of T cell changes during pregnancy in multiple sclerosis. Libraries were prepared by immunoSEQ multiplex PCR; TCRdb keeps only in-frame clonotypes and omits some of them. This repertoire shows 67,000 or so clones, approximately 92% found once; its top ten account for around 2.9%. The input for sequencing was CD8+ T cells from peripheral blood mononuclear cells, taken in the third trimester of pregnancy. These receptors all stem from a female donor in good health, enrolled as a control in a pregnancy study. Both conserved end residues are part of each CDR3. The listing skips clone size in some rows; elsewhere it reads once, few, many or a size class.

j_gene,abundance,v_gene,CDR3aa
TRBJ2-1,.,TRBV5-4,CASSLARTSGEISYNEQFF
TRBJ2-7,.,TRBV6-6,CASRGLAGGSYEQYF
TRBJ1-2,.,TRBV27,CASTRWTGADAEGYTF
TRBJ2-7,.,TRBV19,CASSEGPLSVTYEQYF
TRBJ2-7,.,TRBV27,CASSFQKGSPYEQYF
TRBJ2-1,.,TRBV7-2,CASSFTGYSGNNEQFF
TRBJ1-4,few,TRBV7-9,CASSQQGTGEKLFF
TRBJ1-2,.,TRBV7-6,CASSSLGGRTYGYTF
TRBJ1-5,.,TRBV28,CASSLELISNQPQHF
TRBJ2-7,.,TRBV9,CASSEGWGGGDEQYF
TRBJ1-1,.,TRBV27,CASSLVAGEAFF
TRBJ1-2,.,TRBV27,CASSRGGYGYTF
TRBJ2-5,.,TRBV6-5,CASSYSPTVGGETQYF
TRBJ2-3,.,TRBV19,CASNYLTQYF
TRBJ2-3,once,TRBV30,CAWSSAGGATDTQYF
TRBJ1-1,.,TRBV4-1,CASSRWGQANTEAFF
TRBJ1-1,.,TRBV5-6,CASSLETATPEAFF
TRBJ1-2,few,TRBV29-1,CSVDPGNNGYTF
TRBJ2-3,.,TRBV29-1,CSVMTLSEVDRGYTQYF
TRBJ2-3,.,TRBV7-9,CASSLVGSSADTQYF
TRBJ2-1,.,TRBV6-1,CASSDRGSSYNEQFF
TRBJ2-3,.,TRBV5-8,CASSIGTSGGTDTQYF
TRBJ2-7,once,TRBV4-3,CASSPRTVSYEQYF
TRBJ2-1,.,TRBV2,CARERGGSYNEQFF
TRBJ1-1,.,TRBV19,CASRDSLNTEAFF
TRBJ1-5,.,TRBV7-8,CASSLVLRTGGNQPQHF
TRBJ1-2,.,TRBV30,CAWTGASNYGYTF
TRBJ2-1,.,TRBV27,CASSPQPGQGNKVRDNEQFF
TRBJ2-4,.,TRBV15,CATSRVRDRGRLAKNIQYF
TRBJ2-2,.,TRBV25-1,CAASRGVPGELFF
TRBJ2-3,once,TRBV4-3,CASSRTGTTDTQYF
TRBJ2-1,.,TRBV30,CAWSGLAGGPMSSYNEQFF
TRBJ2-1,.,TRBV11-1,CASSARDRADNEQFF
TRBJ1-1,.,TRBV27,CASSFRGSSSAEAFF
TRBJ1-2,.,TRBV27,CASSLGPSNYGYTF
TRBJ1-1,.,TRBV27,CASSLTGREAFF
TRBJ1-4,.,TRBV2,CASSGTRDATNEKLFF
TRBJ2-1,once,TRBV5-1,CASSSLSGGPYNEQFF
TRBJ1-2,.,TRBV9,CASSTGGLDGYTF
TRBJ2-7,.,TRBV15,CATSRGTGARNYEQYF
TRBJ2-4,.,TRBV21-1,CASSNSSGFFQAKNIQYF
TRBJ1-1,few,TRBV11-2,CASSPYTEAFF
TRBJ1-5,.,TRBV4-2,CASSQEQGTQPQHF
TRBJ2-1,.,TRBV11-2,CASSLVAPGYNEQFF
TRBJ2-7,.,TRBV27,CASSERGSGGGDEQYF